These 30 T cell receptor beta chains share one sample of origin, sequenced in a study of cytomegalovirus exposure and HLA in healthy donors. Amplification used 60 Vbeta primers and 13 Jbeta primers. Assay: immunoSEQ multiplex PCR; the TCRdb copy retains only in-frame clones and omits some. The sample includes about 140,000 clones, around 90% seen only once; the top ten take around 0.5%. The sequenced sample consisted of PBMCs. Every receptor here comes from a woman in her thirties or forties in good health and CMV-seronegative.

The chain uses TRBV18 and TRBJ2-1; perhaps TRBD2 as D (6 bases). CDR3 length: 13 residues. Trimming stripped 6 bases from V and 5 bases from J, with 11 bases between. In germline, CDR1 is KGHSH, CDR2 LQKENI. The CDR3 DNA sequence: TGTGCCAGCTCGGCGTTAGCGGACAATGAGCAGTTCTTC. Its protein is CASSALADNEQFF.

V is TRBV6-7 and J is TRBJ2-4; 8 bases line up with TRBD1. TRBV6-7 is an open reading frame, and its role is uncertain. The CDR3 length is 21 residues. J gave up 0 bases and V 1 base, and 17 bases lay outside the gene matches. CDR3 bases: TGTGCCAGCAGTTACTTCGACTCCAAACAGGGGGTCCCTCTAGCCAAAAACATTCAGTACTTC. Protein sequence: CASSYFDSKQGVPLAKNIQYF.

The DNA of the CDR3 is TGTGCCAGCAGCTCTCCGGGACTATACACAGATACGCAGTATTTT. Its translation is CASSSPGLYTDTQYF. The J gene is TRBJ2-3, the V gene TRBV5-4; 7 nucleotides agree with TRBD2. Trimming took 3 bases from V and 2 from J; bases not matched to a gene: 6. The CDR3 is 15 residues long. The germline CDR1 and CDR2 sequences are SGHNT and YYREEE (reference sequence). Full variable domain (outside the CDR3, taken from reference TRBV5-4 and TRBJ2-3): ETGVTQSPTHLIKTRGQQVTLRCSSQSGHNTVSWYQQALGQGPQFIFQYYREEENGRGNFPPRFSGLQFPNYSSELNVNALELDDSALYLCASSSPGLYTDTQYFGPGTRLTVL.

This clone occurred a few times. The chain's CDR3 is CASSLALAGGGNEQFF. CDR3 DNA sequence: TGTGCCAGCAGCTTAGCGCTAGCGGGAGGAGGAAATGAGCAGTTCTTC. This chain joins TRBV7-8 and TRBJ2-1; the match to TRBD2 covers 11 bases. The germline V gene encodes CDR1 SGHVS and CDR2 FQNEAQ. CDR3 length: 16 residues. V shed 0 bases and J 7 bases; nucleotides not matched to a gene: 5.

This clone has a handful of counts. The chain joins TRBV7-9 to TRBJ1-3; D not certain. The ends were cut back, 5 bases at V and 0 bases at J, with 8 bases in the middle. This CDR3 comprises 14 residues. CDR1 is SEHNR and CDR2 is FQNEAQ in the germline V gene (reference sequence). CDR3: CASSPGTSGNTIYF. As DNA, the CDR3 is TGTGCCAGCAGCCCGGGAACCTCTGGAAACACCATATATTTT.

The chain recombines TRBV4-2 with TRBJ2-3; D is unclear. There are 15 residues in the CDR3. V was trimmed by 1 base and J by 0 bases, leaving 8 bases between them. Germline V CDR1 and CDR2: LGHNA, YNFKEQ. CDR3 nucleotide sequence: TGTGCCAGCAGCCAAGGACTCTCCAGCACAGATACGCAGTATTTT. Protein product: CASSQGLSSTDTQYF.

This clone was observed a handful of times. This chain joins TRBV5-4 and TRBJ2-1; TRBD2 aligns across 16 bases. V lost 3 bases to trimming and J lost 4 bases; unmatched junction nucleotides: 1. This CDR3 has 16 amino acids. Germline V gives CDR1 SGHNT, CDR2 YYREEE (reference sequence). The CDR3: CASSSGLAGGYNEQFF. CDR3 bases: TGTGCCAGCAGCTCGGGACTAGCGGGAGGGTACAATGAGCAGTTCTTC.

The V call is TRBV28, the J call TRBJ1-1; D call uncertain. Per the germline V gene, CDR1 is MDHEN and CDR2 is SYDVKM. The CDR3 loop spans 12 amino acids. Trimming took 7 bases from V and 3 from J, leaving 9 bases between them. CDR3 in DNA: TGTGCCAGCAAGACGGGAGACACTGAAGCTTTCTTT. It translates to CASKTGDTEAFF.

V is TRBV4-1 and J is TRBJ1-2; 9 bases agree with TRBD1. The junction had 2 bases not matched to a gene; V was cut back by 3 bases and J by 6 bases. The V gene's germline CDR1 is MGHRA and CDR2 YSYEKL. This CDR3 contains 13 residues. The CDR3 protein is CASSQGTGHGYTF. The CDR3 DNA is TGCGCCAGCAGCCAGGGGACAGGGCATGGCTACACCTTC.

This clone was counted a single time. Other DNA sequences within the sample encode an identical CDR3. The chain combines TRBV9 with TRBJ2-3, with 12 positions matching TRBD2. The ends lost 0 bases at V and 4 bases at J; junction bases unmatched: 0. This CDR3 has 15 amino acids. Germline V lookup: CDR1 SGDLS, CDR2 YYNGEE. CDR3 residues: CASSVGLAGADTQYF. The DNA of the CDR3 is TGTGCCAGCAGCGTAGGACTAGCGGGAGCAGATACGCAGTATTTT.

The chain links TRBV5-6 to TRBJ1-6; 9 bases are a match to TRBD1. There are 14 residues in the CDR3. V lost 5 bases and J lost 7; bases outside the gene matches: 4. Germline V gene sequence: CDR1 SGHDT, CDR2 YYEEEE. CDR3: CASRAGTGNSPLHF. DNA of the CDR3: TGTGCCAGCAGGGCCGGGACAGGGAATTCACCCCTCCACTTT.

V is TRBV27 and J is TRBJ2-1; 7 nucleotides match TRBD1. Germline CDR1 MNHEY, CDR2 SMNVEV (reference sequence). There are 13 residues in the CDR3. J lost 6 bases, V lost 2 bases, and 1 base had no gene match. CDR3 protein: CASSLRTGNEQFF. Written as DNA, the CDR3 is TGTGCCAGCAGTTTAAGGACAGGCAATGAGCAGTTCTTC.

This chain links TRBV5-1 with TRBJ2-7, with 7 bases identical to TRBD2. The ends lost 3 bases at V and 2 bases at J; junction bases unmatched: 2. CDR3 size: 13 residues. Looked up from germline, CDR1 is SGHRS and CDR2 is YFSETQ. This chain's CDR3 is CASSSLAAYEQYF. The CDR3 DNA reads TGCGCCAGCAGCTCCCTAGCGGCCTACGAGCAGTACTTC.

The V call is TRBV13, the J call TRBJ2-3, with 10 nucleotides matching TRBD2. This CDR3 has 17 amino acids. Trimming removed 0 bases from V and 4 bases from J; junction bases left unmatched: 7. Germline V lookup: CDR1 PRHDT, CDR2 FYEKMQ (reference sequence). CDR3 nucleotide sequence: TGTGCCAGCAGCTTAGGATTTCTAGCGGGAGACCCAGATACGCAGTATTTT. It yields the protein CASSLGFLAGDPDTQYF. Variable domain in full (rest from reference TRBV13 and TRBJ2-3): AAGVIQSPRHLIKEKRETATLKCYPIPRHDTVYWYQQGPGQDPQFLISFYEKMQSDKGSIPDRFSAQQFSDYHSELNMSSLELGDSALYFCASSLGFLAGDPDTQYFGPGTRLTVL.

The V call is TRBV5-6, the J call TRBJ2-7; 7 bases fit TRBD2. The CDR3 has 15 amino acids. Germline trimming cut 3 bases from V and 6 bases from J; bases unmatched to any gene: 12. Looked up from germline, CDR1 is SGHDT and CDR2 is YYEEEE. The CDR3 nucleotides are TGTGCCAGCAGCTCCAGAGGACTAGGGCCGGGCGAGCAGTACTTC. Amino acid sequence: CASSSRGLGPGEQYF.

The V call is TRBV27, the J call TRBJ2-1, with 9 positions matching TRBD2. J was trimmed by 6 bases and V by 2 bases; bases with no gene match: 8. This CDR3 spans 16 amino acids. Germline CDR1 reads MNHEY; CDR2 reads SMNVEV (reference sequence). CDR3: CASSLLLAGPFNEQFF. The CDR3 DNA sequence: TGTGCCAGCAGTTTACTTCTAGCGGGACCGTTCAATGAGCAGTTCTTC.

V gene TRBV1 combines with J gene TRBJ2-1; the table's D call TRBD2 went unverified against the DNA. TRBV1 is a listed pseudogene. The length of the CDR3 is 17 residues. DNA of the CDR3: TGCACCAGCAGCCAAGCGGGGGGGCTAGCGCCCAACAATGAGCAGTTCTTC. Its protein product is CTSSQAGGLAPNNEQFF.

This clone appeared once. This same CDR3 is encoded by further DNA sequences in the sample. This chain uses TRBV7-2 with TRBJ2-7, with 7 bases lining up with TRBD2. V gave up 0 bases and J gave up 4 bases; unmatched junction bases: 0. The germline V gene has CDR1 SGHTA and CDR2 FQGNSA. The CDR3 runs to 13 residues. The CDR3 DNA sequence: TGTGCCAGCAGCTTAGCGGGAGGGTACGAGCAGTACTTC. Its protein is CASSLAGGYEQYF.

As DNA, the CDR3 is TGTGCCAGCAGCCAATTAAGGACAGAATATCAGCCCCAGCATTTT. It translates to CASSQLRTEYQPQHF. The rearrangement links TRBV16 to TRBJ1-5; the D gene is possibly TRBD1 (6 bases). Between the trimmed V and J ends, which lost 1 base and 5 bases, there was a span of 12 bases. Germline CDR1 reads KGHSY; CDR2 reads FQNENV. The CDR3 contains 15 residues.

The chain couples TRBV25-1 to TRBJ2-3; 8 bases match TRBD2. With V trimmed by 6 bases and J by 5 bases, 4 bases remained unmatched. CDR1 is MGHDK and CDR2 is SYGVNS in the germline V gene. CDR3 length: 13 amino acids. The CDR3 nucleotides are TGTGCCAGCAGCCGGGAGGGCGGAGATACGCAGTATTTT. It encodes CASSREGGDTQYF.

A word on this clone: The missing conserved phenylalanine or tryptophan at the end of this CDR3 makes a read error likely. The V call is TRBV11-1, the J call TRBJ2-7; 9 bases agree with TRBD1. CDR3 length: 15 amino acids. Germline-derived CDR1 and CDR2 are SGHAT and FQDESV (reference sequence). J was trimmed by 5 bases and V by 5 bases; bases with no gene match: 10. The CDR3, as DNA: TGTGCCAGCAGCGTAGGGGGACAGGGAATCGACGAGCAGTACTCC. It translates to CASSVGGQGIDEQYS.

The CDR3, as DNA: TGCGCCAGCAGCACGGGACAGTGGAATGAGCAGTTCTTC. Encoded protein: CASSTGQWNEQFF. V is TRBV5-1 and J is TRBJ2-1; 7 bases map to TRBD1. Trimming at V came to 4 bases and at J to 7 bases, leaving 5 bases not matched to a gene. The CDR3 is 13 residues long. Germline V gene sequence: CDR1 SGHRS, CDR2 YFSETQ. Supplemented by reference TRBV5-1 and TRBJ2-1, the full variable domain reads KAGVTQTPRYLIKTRGQQVTLSCSPISGHRSVSWYQQTPGQGLQFLFEYFSETQRNKGNFPGRFSGRQFSNSRSEMNVSTLELGDSALYLCASSTGQWNEQFFGPGTRLTVL.

Points on this clone: The junction and the germline gene differ at one end; a read error may be behind it. This chain links TRBV6-4 with TRBJ2-3; no clear D. The germline gives CDR1 MRHNA, CDR2 SNTAGT. The CDR3 covers 15 residues. The CDR3 spells CASSYSPQGTDTQYF. The CDR3 region has the DNA TGTGCCAGCAGTTACTCCCCGCAGGGCACAGATACGCAGTATTTT.

This chain connects TRBV6-5 to TRBJ2-7, with D possibly matching TRBD1 (5 bases). V was pared by 5 bases and J by 1 base, with 15 bases between. Germline values: CDR1 MNHEY, CDR2 SVGAGI. This CDR3 spans 15 amino acids. The CDR3 sequence is CASSIRQTYSYEQYF. CDR3 DNA sequence: TGTGCCAGCAGTATCAGACAGACCTATTCCTACGAGCAGTACTTC.

The chain is built from TRBV5-1 and TRBJ2-3; 9 bases line up with TRBD2. The CDR3 contains 17 residues. J lost 2 bases, V lost 0 bases, and 7 bases had no gene match. Germline CDR1 reads SGHRS; CDR2 reads YFSETQ. The CDR3 is CASSLVSSGSTTDTQYF. The CDR3 bases are TGCGCCAGCAGCTTGGTTAGTAGCGGGAGCACCACAGATACGCAGTATTTT.

J is TRBJ2-1 and V is TRBV7-9; D unresolved. There are 12 residues in the CDR3. Germline-derived CDR1 and CDR2 are SEHNR and FQNEAQ (reference sequence). The V gene lost 2 bases and the J gene lost 10 bases, with 9 bases spanning the gap. The chain's CDR3 is CASSLNSGEQFF. The CDR3 DNA follows: TGTGCCAGCAGCTTAAACAGTGGGGAGCAGTTCTTC.

The chain links TRBV29-1 to TRBJ2-5, with TRBD2 matching 9 bases. V was clipped by 8 bases and J by 3 bases; unmatched bases: 7. Germline V lookup: CDR1 SQVTM, CDR2 ANQGSEA. This CDR3 is 13 amino acids long. The CDR3 is CSTLIAGEETQYF. CDR3 bases: TGCAGCACCCTCATAGCGGGAGAAGAGACCCAGTACTTC.

This clone was seen once. This chain uses TRBV5-5 with TRBJ2-7; 8 positions agree with TRBD1. V was pared by 4 bases and J by 3 bases, with 3 bases of the junction left unmatched. This CDR3 spans 13 amino acids. The V gene's germline CDR1 is SGHKS and CDR2 YYEKEE (reference sequence). The CDR3 nucleotides read TGTGCCAGCAGCCTGGGACAGGACTACGAGCAGTACTTC. Translating gives CASSLGQDYEQYF.

The rearrangement joins TRBV2 to TRBJ2-1, with 7 nucleotides matching TRBD2. The CDR3 sequence is 13 residues long. CDR1 is SNHLY and CDR2 is FYNNEI in the germline V gene. V lost 8 bases and J lost 10; bases outside the gene matches: 11. CDR3 in DNA: TGTGCCAGCGGGGACTACCTGTCTAAGGAGCAGTTCTTC. Translating it yields CASGDYLSKEQFF.

The chain has TRBV5-7 and TRBJ1-5; D is unresolved. TRBV5-7 is classed as an ORF, of uncertain function. With 0 bases removed from V and 0 bases from J, the gap between germline ends came to 10 bases. CDR3 length: 16 residues. CDR3 DNA: TGTGCCAGCAGCTTGGTAGACATTTATAGCAATCAGCCCCAGCATTTT. It is translated as CASSLVDIYSNQPQHF.